These 30 T cell receptor beta chains share one sample of origin, sequenced in a study of T cells in Graves' hyperthyroidism and ophthalmopathy. Amplification yielded TCR beta CDR3 regions, with RNA transcripts as the source. Using the HTBI primer set, a first-round RT-PCR was run on the TCR CDR3. TCRdb reprocessed the multiplex PCR reads with MiXCR, giving one entry per CDR3 protein. Seen here are 480,000 or so distinct CDR3 sequences, approximately 15% observed once, and the top ten hold around 17%. Sequencing was performed on blood. All receptors derive from a woman between 18 and 29 years old with Graves' hyperthyroidism.

This clonotype occurred many times. The V call is TRBV30, the J call TRBJ1-1, with D possibly TRBD1 on 6 matching bases. The ends were cut back, 3 bases at V and 6 bases at J, with 8 bases in the middle. Germline CDR1 GTSNPN, CDR2 SVGIG (reference sequence). The CDR3 totals 11 residues. DNA of the CDR3: TGTGCCTGGAGGACAGGTCCTGAAGCTTTCTTT. Encoded protein: CAWRTGPEAFF.

Only a few counts were recorded for this clonotype. V gene TRBV6-1 combines with J gene TRBJ2-2, with TRBD1 as a possible D gene (5 bases). Germline V gene lookup returns CDR1 MNHNS and CDR2 SASEGT. CDR3 length equals 18 residues. Trimming cost V 2 bases and J 4 bases, with 20 bases left between them. CDR3 DNA sequence: TGTGCCAGCAGTGAACGCGCAGGGCAGGGTTTTTTCACCGGGGAGCTGTTTTTT. Its translation is CASSERAGQGFFTGELFF.

In this sample, this clonotype turned up many times. The J gene is TRBJ2-7, the V gene TRBV6-2 or TRBV6-3; 8 bases agree with TRBD1. The CDR3 contains 18 residues. The V gene end was trimmed by 0 bases and the J gene end by 0 bases; junction bases not matched to a gene: 10. CDR1 is MNHEY, CDR2 SVGEGT, per germline. CDR3 nucleotides: TGTGCCAGCAGTTACTCGATGGGGCAGGGGGCGAGCTCCTACGAGCAGTACGTC. Its translation is CASSYSMGQGASSYEQYV.

This clonotype was counted at least ten times. V and J are TRBV5-1 and TRBJ2-1, with 9 bases that match TRBD2. Losses at the gene ends were 4 bases for V and 1 base for J; bases not matched to a gene: 15. Germline-derived CDR1 and CDR2 are SGHRS and YFSETQ. There are 19 residues in the CDR3. CDR3 amino acids: CASSPGLAPALTSYNEQFF. In DNA form, the CDR3 reads TGCGCCAGCAGCCCTGGACTAGCGCCTGCCCTAACTTCCTACAATGAGCAGTTCTTC.

This clonotype was seen repeatedly, ten times or more. The rearrangement links TRBV6-5 to TRBJ1-1; TRBD1 is a possible D gene (5 bases). Trimming took off 1 base at V and 1 base at J, with 10 bases between the two ends. The V gene's germline CDR1 is MNHEY and CDR2 SVGAGI. CDR3 length: 15 amino acids. The CDR3 sequence is CASSYLGTSNTEAFF. The CDR3 DNA sequence: TGTGCCAGCAGTTACTTAGGGACTTCGAACACTGAAGCTTTCTTT.

This clonotype has a count of ten or more. The chain recombines TRBV12-5 with TRBJ2-6; D ambiguous. The CDR3 loop spans 16 amino acids. Germline-derived CDR1 and CDR2 are LGHNT and FRNRAP. The V and J ends lost 5 bases and 2 bases respectively, with 13 bases between them. CDR3 protein: CASGNWSLPGANVLTF. The CDR3, as DNA: TGTGCTAGTGGTAATTGGTCCCTCCCTGGGGCCAACGTCCTGACTTTC. Drawing the rest from reference TRBV12-5 and TRBJ2-6, the complete variable domain is DARVTQTPRHKVTEMGQEVTMRCQPILGHNTVFWYRQTMMQGLELLAYFRNRAPLDDSGMPKDRFSAEMPDATLATLKIQPSEPRDSAVYFCASGNWSLPGANVLTFGAGSRLTVL.

This clonotype appeared many times. In DNA, the CDR3 is TGTGCCACCAATGCCGGGACAAGCGATATTAGCAATCAGCCCCAGCATTTT. It specifies CATNAGTSDISNQPQHF. The chain is built from TRBV10-3 and TRBJ1-5, with D possibly being TRBD1 (6 bases). There are 17 residues in the CDR3. Trimming took 10 bases from V and 0 from J, leaving 22 bases between them. Per germline, CDR1 ENHRY and CDR2 SYGVKD.

V and J are TRBV24-1 and TRBJ2-2, with 8 bases identical to TRBD1. Germline CDR1 and CDR2: KGHDR and SFDVKD. V was pared by 4 bases and J by 3 bases, with 6 bases of the junction left unmatched. The CDR3 loop spans 16 amino acids. The chain's CDR3 is CATSDQGARDTGELFF. CDR3 coding DNA: TGTGCCACCAGTGACCAGGGGGCGCGGGACACCGGGGAGCTGTTTTTT.

This clonotype appeared many times. V and J are TRBV29-1 and TRBJ1-3; D is undetermined. CDR3 length: 12 amino acids. V lost 2 bases to trimming and J lost 3 bases, with 5 bases between them. Per germline, CDR1 SQVTM and CDR2 ANQGSEA. The CDR3, as DNA: TGCAGCGTTGAAAAGAGTGGAAACACCATATATTTT. Residues: CSVEKSGNTIYF. The variable domain in full, completed from reference TRBV29-1 and TRBJ1-3, reads SAVISQKPSRDICQRGTSLTIQCQVDSQVTMMFWYRQQPGQSLTLIATANQGSEATYESGFVIDKFPISRPNLTFSTLTVSNMSPEDSSIYLCSVEKSGNTIYFGEGSWLTVV.

This clonotype was observed at least ten times. The V and J genes are TRBV28 and TRBJ2-7; D is ambiguous. The CDR3 is 13 amino acids. Per germline, CDR1 MDHEN and CDR2 SYDVKM. With 1 base removed from V and 3 bases from J, the gap between germline ends came to 7 bases. In DNA form, the CDR3 reads TGTGCCAGCAGTTTATCCCCAGACTACGAGCAGTACTTC. This sequence encodes CASSLSPDYEQYF.

This clonotype has at least ten counts. The rearrangement uses TRBV18 and TRBJ2-5; no definite D call. Trimming pared 0 bases from V and 1 base from J, leaving 9 bases between. The length of the CDR3 is 15 residues. Germline CDR1 reads KGHSH; CDR2 reads LQKENI. The CDR3 DNA sequence: TGTGCCAGCTCACCACCGATTCCCGTCCAAGAGACCCAGTACTTC. It encodes CASSPPIPVQETQYF.

The chain carries TRBV2 and TRBJ2-6, with 8 nucleotides matching TRBD1. The CDR3 totals 14 residues. Trimming cost V 4 bases and J 4 bases; bases outside gene matches: 0. The V gene's germline CDR1 is SNHLY and CDR2 FYNNEI. In DNA form, the CDR3 reads TGTGCCAGCAGTGGGGACAGGGGGGCCAACGTCCTGACTTTC. This codes for CASSGDRGANVLTF.

This clonotype appeared a few times. The V and J genes are TRBV4-1 and TRBJ2-1; 9 bases are shared with TRBD2. This CDR3 spans 17 amino acids. Germline V gene lookup returns CDR1 MGHRA and CDR2 YSYEKL. Trimming took 0 bases from V and 2 from J; bases not matched to a gene: 5. Written as DNA, the CDR3 is TGCGCCAGCAGCCAAGATAGCGGGAGTATGGCCTACAATGAGCAGTTCTTC. Protein product: CASSQDSGSMAYNEQFF.

This clonotype showed up many times. The rearrangement uses TRBV7-9 and TRBJ2-1; D unclear. Trimming left V 5 bases short and J 5 bases short, with 16 bases between. This CDR3 region has 15 residues. Germline assignment: CDR1 SEHNR and CDR2 FQNEAQ (reference sequence). Here the CDR3 reads CASSHDYDADNEQFF. The CDR3 coding sequence is TGTGCCAGCAGCCACGATTACGACGCAGACAATGAGCAGTTCTTC. The variable domain in full, completed from reference TRBV7-9 and TRBJ2-1, reads DTGVSQNPRHKITKRGQNVTFRCDPISEHNRLYWYRQTLGQGPEFLTYFQNEAQLEKSRLLSDRFSAERPKGSFSTLEIQRTEQGDSAMYLCASSHDYDADNEQFFGPGTRLTVL.

This clonotype was observed a handful of times. This chain joins TRBV20-1 and TRBJ2-5; 7 bases agree with TRBD2. The CDR3 totals 15 residues. Germline V gene lookup returns CDR1 DFQATT and CDR2 SNEGSKA (reference sequence). V dropped 1 base and J dropped 3; count of bases not matched to a gene: 8. This CDR3 is CSARVRGRVKETQYF. The CDR3 nucleotides are TGCAGTGCTAGAGTACGTGGGAGGGTAAAAGAGACCCAGTACTTC.

The chain combines TRBV27 with TRBJ2-3; TRBD2 aligns across 8 bases. There are 16 residues in the CDR3. Unmatched junction bases numbered 7, after V lost 5 bases and J lost 0 bases. Germline values: CDR1 MNHEY, CDR2 SMNVEV (reference sequence). CDR3 sequence: CASSQLAGQSTDTQYF. The CDR3 DNA reads TGTGCCAGCAGTCAGTTAGCGGGGCAGAGCACAGATACGCAGTATTTT.

For this clonotype: At one of its ends the junction is not consistent with the germline gene, which may arise from a read error. The CDR3 loop reads CANSTGGGQPFF. The CDR3 DNA reads as TGTGCCAACAGCACGGGGGGGGGACAGCCGTTCTTC. V and J are TRBV11-2 and TRBJ2-1, with D perhaps TRBD2 (8 bases). This CDR3 spans 12 amino acids. Germline-derived CDR1 and CDR2 are SGHAT and FQNNGV.

This clonotype was seen repeatedly, ten times or more. The chain carries TRBV29-1 and TRBJ2-6, with 7 bases that match TRBD2. This CDR3 is built from 14 residues. With V trimmed by 4 bases and J by 4 bases, 4 bases remained unmatched. Germline-derived CDR1 and CDR2 are SQVTM and ANQGSEA. The CDR3 coding sequence is TGCAGCGTTGGACTAGCTGAAGGGGCCAACGTCCTGACTTTC. Its translation: CSVGLAEGANVLTF. Full variable domain (outside the CDR3, taken from reference TRBV29-1 and TRBJ2-6): SAVISQKPSRDICQRGTSLTIQCQVDSQVTMMFWYRQQPGQSLTLIATANQGSEATYESGFVIDKFPISRPNLTFSTLTVSNMSPEDSSIYLCSVGLAEGANVLTFGAGSRLTVL.

The CDR3 nucleotides are TGTGCCAGCAGCTTACCCGGGACCCGATCACATGAGCAGTTCTTC. It specifies CASSLPGTRSHEQFF. The chain combines TRBV7-2 with TRBJ2-1; possibly TRBD1 or TRBD2 for D (5 bases each). The CDR3 extends over 15 amino acids. The germline V gene encodes CDR1 SGHTA and CDR2 FQGNSA. Deletions cut 2 bases from V and 8 bases from J, with 16 bases between.

This clonotype has just a few counts. The chain recombines TRBV15 with TRBJ1-3, with unresolved D. V was cut by 0 bases and J by 7 bases, with 7 bases left in between. Germline-derived CDR1 and CDR2 are LNHNV and YYDKDF (reference sequence). The CDR3 loop spans 13 amino acids. For the CDR3, the DNA is TGTGCCACCAGCAGAGATATTGGGAACACCATATATTTT. Translated: CATSRDIGNTIYF.

The V call is TRBV18, the J call TRBJ2-5; 9 bases are a match to TRBD1. Germline lookup yields CDR1 KGHSH and CDR2 LQKENI. The V gene end was trimmed by 0 bases and the J gene end by 8 bases; junction bases not matched to a gene: 19. The length of the CDR3 is 19 residues. The CDR3 DNA reads as TGTGCCAGCTCACCACCGTCGCGGGACAGGGACCCCCCTAAGGAAACCCAGTACTTC. Translated: CASSPPSRDRDPPKETQYF. The entire variable domain, with the rest obtained from reference TRBV18 and TRBJ2-5, is as follows: NAGVMQNPRHLVRRRGQEARLRCSPMKGHSHVYWYRQLPEEGLKFMVYLQKENIIDESGMPKERFSAEFPKEGPSILRIQQVVRGDSAAYFCASSPPSRDRDPPKETQYFGPGTRLLVL.

The chain carries TRBV6-5 and TRBJ2-2; 8 bases align to TRBD1. The CDR3 sequence is 13 residues long. Losses at the gene ends were 6 bases for V and 6 bases for J; bases not matched to a gene: 3. Per the germline V gene, CDR1 is MNHEY and CDR2 is SVGAGI. CDR3 DNA sequence: TGTGCCAGCAGCAGGGGGCAGGCCGGGGAGCTGTTTTTT. Translation: CASSRGQAGELFF.

At least ten counts were recorded for this clonotype. The chain couples TRBV3-1 to TRBJ1-1; possibly TRBD1 for D (6 bases). This CDR3 has 13 amino acids. Per the germline V gene, CDR1 is LGHDT and CDR2 is YNNKEL (reference sequence). The V and J ends lost 4 bases and 5 bases respectively, with 11 bases between them. CDR3 sequence (DNA): TGTGCCAGCAGCCGCAACAGGGATACTGAAGCTTTCTTT. Protein product: CASSRNRDTEAFF.

This clonotype was recorded at least ten times. In nucleotides, the CDR3 is TGTGCCAGCGTGGAACTACGAGAGACCCAGTACTTC. Protein sequence: CASVELRETQYF. J is TRBJ2-5 and V is TRBV2; D call uncertain. This CDR3 has 12 residues. Deletions cut 8 bases from V and 4 bases from J, with 11 bases between. Germline CDR1 reads SNHLY; CDR2 reads FYNNEI.

This clonotype has just a few counts. The chain recombines TRBV2 with TRBJ1-5, with D possibly being TRBD1 (6 bases). Germline V lookup: CDR1 SNHLY, CDR2 FYNNEI. Trimming took 7 bases from V and 4 from J, leaving 11 bases between them. This CDR3 comprises 13 residues. The CDR3 bases are TGTGCCAGCACCACAGGGAAAAATCAGCCCCAGCATTTT. Translated: CASTTGKNQPQHF.

This clonotype occurred many times. V is TRBV6-2 or TRBV6-3 and J is TRBJ2-1; no reliable D call. V was trimmed by 2 bases and J by 7 bases, leaving 9 bases between them. CDR1 is MNHEY and CDR2 is SVGEGT in the germline V gene. This CDR3 is 13 amino acids long. In DNA, the CDR3 is TGTGCCAGCAGTTACGGAACAGCGAATGAGCAGTTCTTC. It is translated as CASSYGTANEQFF.

In its sample, this clonotype was seen many times. J is TRBJ1-4 and V is TRBV27; D is perhaps TRBD1 (6 bases). Trimming removed 4 bases at V and 1 base at J, with 16 bases between. Germline CDR1 is MNHEY and CDR2 is SMNVEV (reference sequence). CDR3 size: 17 residues. CDR3 region: CASSSSVGGGTNEKLFF. Here the CDR3 DNA reads TGTGCCAGCAGTTCTAGCGTTGGAGGGGGAACTAATGAAAAACTGTTTTTT. The variable domain in full, with the rest retrieved from reference TRBV27 and TRBJ1-4, is EAQVTQNPRYLITVTGKKLTVTCSQNMNHEYMSWYRQDPGLGLRQIYYSMNVEVTDKGDVPEGYKVSRKEKRNFPLILESPSPNQTSLYFCASSSSVGGGTNEKLFFGSGTQLSVL.

The table lists this clonotype with a few counts. The chain carries TRBV6-9 and TRBJ2-2, with 8 bases aligning to TRBD2. V trimming: 2 bases; J trimming: 7 bases; junction bases outside the gene matches: 15. Looked up from germline, CDR1 is MNHGY and CDR2 is SVAAGI. There are 18 residues in the CDR3. CDR3 coding DNA: TGTGCCAGCAGTTATCGGACCGTAGCGGGACGTACCGGCGGGGAGCTGTTTTTT. Its translation is CASSYRTVAGRTGGELFF.

This clonotype was recorded many times. This chain links TRBV3-1 with TRBJ2-3; D gene uncertain. This CDR3 region has 12 residues. Trimming left V 0 bases short and J 6 bases short, with 4 bases between. Germline V gene sequence: CDR1 LGHDT, CDR2 YNNKEL (reference sequence). CDR3 DNA sequence: TGTGCCAGCAGCCAAGATCGGGATACGCAGTATTTT. This sequence encodes CASSQDRDTQYF.

This clonotype was found many times. V usage is TRBV24-1 and J usage is TRBJ2-1; D unclear. Germline CDR1 and CDR2: KGHDR and SFDVKD. Trimming removed 4 bases at V and 5 bases at J, with 14 bases between. The CDR3 loop spans 15 amino acids. CDR3 in DNA: TGTGCCACCAGTGAGTCCCGGGTCAACAACAATGAGCAGTTCTTC. Its protein is CATSESRVNNNEQFF.